This passage covers 3 T cell receptor beta chains from one sample sequenced in a study of human T cells and chemical hapten exposure (dated by TCRdb to about 2021). Preparation of the library involved RACE. Sequencing was performed on a NextSeq 500. The public reads were reprocessed in TCRdb via fastp at Q25 and MiXCR, keeping in-frame beta chains. Entries that share a CDR3 protein sequence are merged under the most common genes and DNA. The sample yields approximately 50,000 distinct CDR3 sequences; around 11% were counted once. The ten biggest clones cover almost 4% of the sample. The intended sense of this specimen's time point label: pre-sensitization, week 0. Per the publication, the treatment or condition label means: therapeutic diphenylcyclopropenone sensitization with weekly scalp DPC. The source material was whole blood, sampled in connection with sensitization to the hapten diphenylcyclopropenone (DPC). The receptor set was obtained from a woman aged 35 to 49 with alopecia areata. Some clones in this sample may be carry-over from other donors' samples.

At least ten counts were recorded for this clonotype. The gene calls are TRBV4-3 and TRBJ2-7; 7 bases match TRBD1. There are 16 residues in the CDR3. Germline lookup yields CDR1 LGHNA and CDR2 YSLEER. The V gene end was trimmed by 0 bases and the J gene end by 3 bases; junction bases not matched to a gene: 8. The CDR3 region has the DNA TGCGCCAGCAGCCAAGATCGGGACAGCCGTCTCTACGAGCAGTACTTC. It yields the protein CASSQDRDSRLYEQYF.

The chain employs TRBV9 and TRBJ2-3; 8 nucleotides line up with TRBD2. Losses at the gene ends were 4 bases for V and 2 bases for J; bases not matched to a gene: 12. Germline CDR1 and CDR2: SGDLS and YYNGEE. The CDR3 totals 17 residues. The CDR3 spells CASSPRLAIDITDTQYF. As DNA, the CDR3 is TGTGCCAGCAGCCCAAGACTAGCGATAGACATCACAGATACGCAGTATTTT.

In its sample, this clonotype was seen a few times. This chain uses TRBV7-2 with TRBJ2-1, with 8 bases fitting TRBD1. Germline V gene data show CDR1 as SGHTA and CDR2 as FQGNSA. V gave up 5 bases and J gave up 10 bases; unmatched junction bases: 13. CDR3 length equals 15 residues. CDR3 protein: CASSPRGPHGGEQFF. The CDR3 region has the DNA TGTGCCAGCAGCCCCAGGGGGCCTCATGGCGGCGAGCAGTTCTTC.